The 6 T cell receptor beta chains below come from one sample, sequenced in a study of Graves' ophthalmopathy and Graves' hyperthyroidism. Amplified TCR beta CDR3 regions were obtained using RNA transcripts as template. First-round RT-PCR with HTBI primers preceded a second-round multiplex PCR. A single record per CDR3 protein comes from TCRdb applying MiXCR to the multiplex PCR reads. Here the sample spans around 1.1 million distinct CDR3 sequences, roughly two fifths being singletons. What was sequenced was peripheral blood or thyroid tissue (not recorded which). These receptors came from an adult man with Graves' hyperthyroidism.

This sequence joins TRBV7-9 and TRBJ1-5; perhaps TRBD1 as D (6 bases). V shed 5 bases and J shed 4 bases, with 18 bases lying between them. The germline CDR1 and CDR2 sequences are SEHNR and FQNEAQ (reference sequence). The CDR3 covers 16 residues. The CDR3 DNA sequence: TGTGCCAGCAGCCGCCGTGGACAGAGCGTTAATCAGCCCCAGCATTTT. Protein: CASSRRGQSVNQPQHF.

This rearrangement joins TRBV20-1 to TRBJ1-6; perhaps TRBD1 as D (6 bases). The CDR3 extends over 12 amino acids. The V end lost 6 bases, the J end lost 15 bases, and 18 bases lay between the germline ends. Germline V gives CDR1 DFQATT, CDR2 SNEGSKA (reference sequence). Written as DNA, the CDR3 is TGCAGTGCCGGGGGCGGGGGGTTGAACCTCCACTTT. This codes for CSAGGGGLNLHF.

The chain couples TRBV19 to TRBJ1-5; D possibly corresponds to TRBD1 (6 bases). Germline values: CDR1 LNHDA, CDR2 SQIVND (reference sequence). This CDR3 spans 17 amino acids. V lost 7 bases to trimming and J lost 3 bases, with 22 bases between them. The CDR3: CASNTRQVVMDNQPQHF. CDR3 nucleotides: TGTGCCAGTAATACCCGACAGGTCGTTATGGACAATCAGCCCCAGCATTTT. The variable domain in full, completed from reference TRBV19 and TRBJ1-5, reads DGGITQSPKYLFRKEGQNVTLSCEQNLNHDAMYWYRQDPGQGLRLIYYSQIVNDFQKGDIAEGYSVSREKKESFPLTVTSAQKNPTAFYLCASNTRQVVMDNQPQHFGDGTRLSIL.

The table lists this clonotype with many counts. This chain joins TRBV5-5 and TRBJ2-7; 9 bases match TRBD2. The CDR3 has 15 amino acids. V was clipped by 0 bases and J by 6 bases; unmatched bases: 7. Germline V lookup: CDR1 SGHKS, CDR2 YYEKEE (reference sequence). CDR3 DNA: TGTGCCAGCAGCTTGGTGGTAGCGGGAGCTACCGAGCAGTACTTC. Translation gives CASSLVVAGATEQYF. The entire variable domain, with the rest obtained from reference TRBV5-5 and TRBJ2-7, is as follows: DAGVTQSPTHLIKTRGQQVTLRCSPISGHKSVSWYQQVLGQGPQFIFQYYEKEERGRGNFPDRFSARQFPNYSSELNVNALLLGDSALYLCASSLVVAGATEQYFGPGTRLTVT.

The table lists this clonotype with many counts. The rearrangement joins TRBV19 to TRBJ1-1, with 11 bases matching TRBD1. V dropped 8 bases and J dropped 0; count of bases not matched to a gene: 5. CDR1 and CDR2 from the germline V gene are LNHDA and SQIVND (reference sequence). The CDR3 loop spans 15 amino acids. CDR3 bases: TGTGCCAGTCGCAGGGACAGGGGGATGAACACTGAAGCTTTCTTT. The encoded protein is CASRRDRGMNTEAFF.

Ten or more counts support this clonotype. The V call is TRBV2, the J call TRBJ1-4, with D maybe TRBD1 (5 bases). Germline V lookup: CDR1 SNHLY, CDR2 FYNNEI. This CDR3 region has 13 residues. Trimming pared 4 bases from V and 8 bases from J, leaving 11 bases between. The CDR3: CASSVTGGEKLFF. The CDR3 nucleotides are TGTGCCAGCAGTGTAACCGGGGGAGAAAAACTGTTTTTT.